Sequencing of this T cell receptor (beta chain) was carried out in a study of blood T cells in healthy people across ages. Notes on the study in general: PBMCs that were unsorted prevented a conclusive naive versus antigen-experienced comparison. Roughly linear declines in TCR beta diversity per million T cells occurred with age.

Combining a sample-barcoded 5' primer with a J-beta primer mix, a second PCR ran for roughly 7 to 12 cycles. TCRdb used MiXCR to reprocess the 5' RACE reads, holding one entry per CDR3 protein. The sample records about 1.1 million distinct CDR3 sequences, more than 30% being singletons. This clonotype has only a few counts. Its antigen is not known. A minimum of 5 micrograms of total RNA was extracted per sample. The sequence was obtained from a man aged 18 to 30 in good health. Sequencing was done on a sample of blood.

DNA of the CDR3: TGCGCCAGCAGCGGGGGGACCTTACAAGAGACCCAGTACTTC. Protein sequence: CASSGGTLQETQYF. The V and J genes are TRBV5-1 and TRBJ2-5; D might be TRBD2 (6 bases). This CDR3 contains 14 residues. The V end lost 4 bases, the J end lost 2 bases, and 12 bases lay between the germline ends. Per germline, CDR1 SGHRS and CDR2 YFSETQ. Full variable domain (outside the CDR3, taken from reference TRBV5-1 and TRBJ2-5): KAGVTQTPRYLIKTRGQQVTLSCSPISGHRSVSWYQQTPGQGLQFLFEYFSETQRNKGNFPGRFSGRQFSNSRSEMNVSTLELGDSALYLCASSGGTLQETQYFGPGTRLLVL.